This entry lists 3 T cell receptor beta chains sequenced from one sample in a study of T-cell memory formation after mild COVID-19. Via MiXCR, TCRdb re-called the 5' RACE reads, giving one row per CDR3 protein. The sample has 140,000 or so distinct CDR3 sequences, about a fifth seen once. The material sequenced was PBMCs or a T cell subset sorted from them (not recorded which). The receptors here all came from an adult woman who had mild COVID-19 (a few samples of this study predate the infection). Cell type and time point are not known.

The V and J genes are TRBV7-2 and TRBJ1-2, with a tentative D call TRBD1 (6 bases). The CDR3 consists of 14 residues. Germline V CDR1 and CDR2: SGHTA, FQGNSA. Trimming left V 7 bases short and J 5 bases short, with 17 bases between. CDR3 sequence reads: CASTLAGAGYGYTF. In DNA form, the CDR3 reads TGTGCCAGCACCCTAGCGGGGGCGGGGTATGGCTACACCTTC.

This clonotype appeared many times. The V call is TRBV12-3 or TRBV12-4, the J call TRBJ2-5; D remains unclear. CDR3 length equals 12 residues. Trimming pared 1 base from V and 7 bases from J, leaving 7 bases between. The CDR3 here is CASSLDPGTQYF. The CDR3 DNA is TGTGCCAGCAGTTTAGACCCAGGGACCCAGTACTTC.

This clonotype has a count of ten or more. The gene calls are TRBV20-1 and TRBJ2-2; D might be TRBD2 (5 bases). V shed 2 bases and J shed 4 bases, with 20 bases lying between them. The length of the CDR3 is 17 residues. CDR1 and CDR2 from the germline V gene are DFQATT and SNEGSKA (reference sequence). The CDR3 loop reads CSARSLSSGGGTGELFF. CDR3 coding DNA: TGCAGTGCTAGATCCCTGTCGAGCGGCGGTGGCACCGGGGAGCTGTTTTTT.